Listed below are T cell receptor beta chains from one sample, sequenced in a study of T cell responses to AZD1222 COVID-19 vaccine. Only in-frame clones appear in the TCRdb table, and some are missing; sequencing was by immunoSEQ multiplex PCR. The table shows 140,000 to 150,000 clones, with over 80% occurring only once. The input for sequencing was peripheral blood, taken 28 days after the second AZD1222 dose. Source of these receptors: an adult who received the AZD1222 COVID-19 vaccine. CDR3s include the opening cysteine and the closing phenylalanine or tryptophan. Fields, in order: J gene, V gene, clone size, D gene, CDR3 protein, CDR3 DNA. The D gene is left open where the match is weak. For some rows the clone size is stated as once, few or many, or as a class when expanded; others skip it.

>TRBJ2-3|TRBV10-2|NA|NA
CASSPASLFRDTQYF
TGCGCCAGCAGCCCCGCCTCACTTTTTAGGGATACGCAGTATTTT
>TRBJ2-7|TRBV28|NA|NA
CASSSWGAGEGYEQYF
TGTGCCAGCAGTTCCTGGGGGGCCGGGGAGGGCTACGAGCAGTACTTC
>TRBJ2-5|TRBV27|NA|NA
CASSLMGETQYF
TGTGCCAGCAGTTTAATGGGAGAGACCCAGTACTTC
>TRBJ1-6|TRBV28|NA|NA
CASSKGDRGYSPLHF
TGTGCCAGCAGTAAGGGGGACCGGGGTTATTCACCCCTCCACTTT
>TRBJ1-5|TRBV7-8|NA|NA
CASSSPSYFSNQPQHF
TGTGCCAGCAGCTCCCCCTCCTACTTTAGCAATCAGCCCCAGCATTTT
>TRBJ1-5|TRBV20-1|NA|NA
CSASRPGTQPQHF
TGCAGTGCTAGTAGGCCAGGGACTCAGCCCCAGCATTTT
>TRBJ2-2|TRBV29-1|NA|TRBD2
CSVEVSATSGKENTGELFF
TGCAGCGTTGAAGTCTCCGCGACTAGCGGGAAGGAGAACACCGGGGAGCTGTTTTTT
>TRBJ1-3|TRBV5-6|NA|NA
CASSFLRSNTIYF
TGTGCCAGCAGCTTCTTAAGATCAAACACCATATATTTT
>TRBJ2-2|TRBV10-3|NA|TRBD2
CAISSSGIGGELFF
TGTGCCATCAGTTCGAGCGGGATTGGCGGGGAGCTGTTTTTT
>TRBJ1-4|TRBV7-9|NA|TRBD1
CASSLRQGSEKLFF
TGTGCCAGCAGCTTAAGACAGGGAAGCGAAAAACTGTTTTTT
>TRBJ2-7|TRBV6-5|NA|TRBD2
CASRLAGDREQYF
TGTGCCAGCCGTTTAGCGGGAGATCGCGAGCAGTACTTC
>TRBJ1-1|TRBV18|NA|TRBD1
CASSPRRTGGHGTEAFF
TGTGCCAGCTCACCACGTCGGACAGGGGGGCATGGCACTGAAGCTTTCTTT
>TRBJ1-5|TRBV30|NA|NA
CAWSVHSNQPQHF
TGTGCCTGGAGTGTACATAGCAATCAGCCCCAGCATTTT
>TRBJ1-2|TRBV5-1|few|NA
CASSSQGSRAGYTF
TGCGCCAGCAGCTCTCAGGGGTCCAGGGCCGGCTACACCTTC
>TRBJ2-4|TRBV19|NA|NA
CASSIGGLRAKNIQYF
TGTGCCAGTAGTATTGGGGGGCTCAGAGCCAAAAACATTCAGTACTTC
>TRBJ2-7|TRBV3-1/TRBV3-2|NA|TRBD2
CASSQPLTSGRGEQYF
TGTGCCAGCAGCCAACCTTTGACTAGCGGGAGAGGCGAGCAGTACTTC
>TRBJ1-5|TRBV9|NA|NA
CASSVAPNQPQHF
TGTGCCAGCAGCGTAGCGCCTAATCAGCCCCAGCATTTT
>TRBJ1-5|TRBV4-2|NA|NA
CASSQGGGPGQPQHF
TGTGCCAGCAGCCAAGGGGGGGGGCCAGGTCAGCCCCAGCATTTT
>TRBJ1-4|TRBV30|NA|NA
CAWRRGTGSEKLFF
TGTGCCTGGAGAAGAGGTACGGGCAGCGAAAAACTGTTTTTT
>TRBJ2-7|TRBV3-1/TRBV3-2|NA|TRBD2
CASSQGDWGGYEQYF
TGTGCCAGCAGCCAAGGAGACTGGGGAGGGTACGAGCAGTACTTC
>TRBJ1-4|TRBV5-5|NA|NA
CASSTFYQGFEKLFF
TGTGCCAGCAGCACCTTTTATCAGGGATTCGAAAAACTGTTTTTT
>TRBJ2-1|TRBV10-3|NA|TRBD1
CAISLDRVSSYNEQFF
TGTGCCATCAGTTTAGACAGGGTCAGCTCCTACAATGAGCAGTTCTTC
>TRBJ2-1|TRBV7-2|NA|TRBD1
CASSPPGTVHNEQFF
TGTGCCAGCAGTCCTCCCGGGACAGTCCACAATGAGCAGTTCTTC
>TRBJ1-4|TRBV6-1|NA|NA
CASSEGAGEKLFF
TGTGCCAGCAGTGAGGGCGCGGGTGAAAAACTGTTTTTT
>TRBJ2-5|TRBV5-4|NA|TRBD1
CASSGGQYQETQYF
TGTGCCAGCAGCGGGGGACAGTACCAAGAGACCCAGTACTTC
>TRBJ1-2|TRBV28|NA|NA
CASRRIRGGYTF
TGTGCCAGCAGGAGAATAAGGGGGGGCTACACCTTC
>TRBJ2-3|TRBV29-1|NA|NA
CSVLGMASSVMTDTQYF
TGCAGCGTTTTAGGTATGGCCTCTTCAGTTATGACAGATACGCAGTATTTT
>TRBJ1-1|TRBV11-2|NA|TRBD1
CASSSGTGVLGEAFF
TGTGCCAGCAGCTCGGGGACAGGGGTCCTTGGTGAAGCTTTCTTT
>TRBJ2-7|TRBV5-1|NA|TRBD1
CASSLRQGRAEQYF
TGCGCCAGCAGCTTACGACAGGGACGTGCCGAGCAGTACTTC
>TRBJ2-7|TRBV7-2|NA|TRBD2
CASRTSGSYEQYF
TGTGCCAGCAGGACTAGCGGGAGCTACGAGCAGTACTTC
>TRBJ1-5|TRBV19|NA|TRBD1
CASKQGDGNQPQHF
TGTGCCAGCAAACAGGGGGACGGCAATCAGCCCCAGCATTTT
>TRBJ1-5|TRBV2|few|NA
CASSEQAINQPQHF
TGTGCCAGCAGTGAGCAGGCAATCAATCAGCCCCAGCATTTT
>TRBJ1-1|TRBV28|NA|TRBD1
CASSSPNSGTANTEAFF
TGTGCCAGCAGTTCTCCCAATTCCGGGACAGCGAACACTGAAGCTTTCTTT
>TRBJ1-2|TRBV7-9|NA|NA
CASSETPGAGYGYTF
TGTGCCAGCAGCGAGACTCCGGGGGCGGGCTATGGCTACACCTTC
>TRBJ1-1|TRBV7-9|few|NA
CASSLLSGRDTEAFF
TGTGCCAGCAGCTTACTTTCAGGGCGGGACACTGAAGCTTTCTTT
>TRBJ1-6|TRBV18|NA|TRBD1
CASSPPGQGNSPLHF
TGTGCCAGCTCACCTCCGGGACAGGGGAATTCACCCCTCCACTTT
>TRBJ1-5|TRBV18|NA|NA
CASSPGRDQPQHF
TGTGCCAGCTCACCAGGACGGGATCAGCCCCAGCATTTT
>TRBJ1-1|TRBV2|once|TRBD1
CASSDGTGGGTEAFF
TGTGCCAGCAGTGACGGGACAGGGGGCGGAACTGAAGCTTTCTTT
>TRBJ2-7|TRBV4-1|NA|NA
CASSLGRGSYEQYF
TGCGCCAGCAGCCTAGGCAGGGGTTCCTACGAGCAGTACTTC
>TRBJ1-2|TRBV6-5|NA|NA
CASKTGGASYGYTF
TGTGCCAGCAAAACTGGGGGCGCGAGCTATGGCTACACCTTC
>TRBJ2-7|TRBV18|once|NA
CASSPPGRSYEQYF
TGTGCCAGCTCACCCCCGGGCCGCTCCTACGAGCAGTACTTC
>TRBJ1-5|TRBV28|NA|NA
CASNTFRVGQPQHF
TGTGCCAGCAATACCTTCAGGGTTGGACAGCCCCAGCATTTT
>TRBJ1-5|TRBV30|once|NA
CAWSVSRQPQHF
TGTGCCTGGAGTGTAAGTCGGCAGCCCCAGCATTTT
>TRBJ2-2|TRBV28|NA|NA
CASSHHNGNTGELFF
TGTGCCAGCAGCCACCACAACGGGAACACCGGGGAGCTGTTTTTT
>TRBJ1-5|TRBV7-2|NA|NA
CASSSPPGAPMNSNQPQHF
TGTGCCAGCAGCTCGCCTCCAGGGGCCCCCATGAATAGCAATCAGCCCCAGCATTTT
>TRBJ1-5|TRBV4-1|NA|TRBD1
CASSPHPKGASNQPQHF
TGCGCCAGCAGCCCACATCCCAAGGGGGCGAGCAATCAGCCCCAGCATTTT
>TRBJ2-7|TRBV9|NA|TRBD2
CASSVGLAGGYEQYF
TGTGCCAGCAGCGTAGGGCTAGCGGGAGGCTACGAGCAGTACTTC
>TRBJ1-3|TRBV5-1|NA|TRBD1
CASSPREQGITGNTIYF
TGCGCCAGCAGCCCCCGGGAACAGGGGATCACTGGAAACACCATATATTTT